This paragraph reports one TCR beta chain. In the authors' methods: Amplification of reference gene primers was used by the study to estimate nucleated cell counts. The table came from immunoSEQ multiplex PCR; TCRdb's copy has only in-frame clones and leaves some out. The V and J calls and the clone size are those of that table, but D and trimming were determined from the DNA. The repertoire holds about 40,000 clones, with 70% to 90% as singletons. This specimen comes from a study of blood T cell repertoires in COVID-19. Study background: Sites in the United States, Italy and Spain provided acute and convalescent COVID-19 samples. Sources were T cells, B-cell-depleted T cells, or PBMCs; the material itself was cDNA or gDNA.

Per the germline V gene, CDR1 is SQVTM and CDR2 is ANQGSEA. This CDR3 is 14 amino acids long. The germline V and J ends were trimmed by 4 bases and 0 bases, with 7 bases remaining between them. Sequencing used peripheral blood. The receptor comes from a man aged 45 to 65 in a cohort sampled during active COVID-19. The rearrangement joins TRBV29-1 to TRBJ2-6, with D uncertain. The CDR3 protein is CSVGTDSGANVLTF. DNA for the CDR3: TGCAGCGTTGGAACAGACTCTGGGGCCAACGTCCTGACTTTC. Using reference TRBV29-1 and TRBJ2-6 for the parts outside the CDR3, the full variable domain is SAVISQKPSRDICQRGTSLTIQCQVDSQVTMMFWYRQQPGQSLTLIATANQGSEATYESGFVIDKFPISRPNLTFSTLTVSNMSPEDSSIYLCSVGTDSGANVLTFGAGSRLTVL.